Presented here are 19 T cell receptor beta chains from one specimen sequenced in a study of blood T cell repertoires in COVID-19. Clones were sequenced by immunoSEQ multiplex PCR, and TCRdb holds only the in-frame ones, with some missing. The sample records approximately 70,000 clones, 75% to 90% being singletons. The sequencing input was peripheral blood. These receptors originate from a woman of 80 years or more with active or convalescent COVID-19.

This sequence joins TRBV6-5 and TRBJ1-5, with 9 nucleotides matching TRBD1. CDR1 is MNHEY, CDR2 SVGAGI, per germline. The trim removed 6 bases at V and 5 bases at J, leaving 2 bases unmatched. CDR3 size: 13 residues. The CDR3 protein is CASRDRGDQPQHF. In DNA, the CDR3 is TGTGCCAGCAGGGACAGGGGCGATCAGCCCCAGCATTTT.

The CDR3 nucleotides read TGTGCCAGCAGCCCAGGGGAGGGGTTAGACACTGAAGCTTTCTTT. This codes for CASSPGEGLDTEAFF. This rearrangement joins TRBV27 to TRBJ1-1, with a weak D call TRBD1 (6 bases). Germline CDR1 reads MNHEY; CDR2 reads SMNVEV (reference sequence). This CDR3 comprises 15 residues. V lost 6 bases to trimming and J lost 3 bases, with 17 bases between them.

The chain employs TRBV12-3 or TRBV12-4 and TRBJ2-7; a possible D gene is TRBD2 (5 bases). CDR3 length equals 13 residues. V dropped 3 bases and J dropped 2 bases, with 8 bases sitting between them. CDR3 sequence: CASSLRGTYEQYF. Here the CDR3 DNA reads TGTGCCAGCAGTTTGCGAGGGACCTACGAGCAGTACTTC.

The sample holds a few counts of this clone. The rearrangement uses TRBV5-1 and TRBJ2-1, with D perhaps matching TRBD2 (5 bases). The CDR3 is 17 residues long. Germline loops: CDR1 SGHRS, CDR2 YFSETQ. Deletions cut 4 bases from V and 1 base from J, with 18 bases between. The CDR3 spells CASSRDAAGESYNEQFF. The CDR3 coding sequence is TGCGCCAGCAGCCGGGATGCGGCGGGCGAATCCTACAATGAGCAGTTCTTC.

The V call is TRBV28, the J call TRBJ2-7, with 9 bases lining up with TRBD1. The CDR3 totals 14 residues. V shed 5 bases, J shed 5 bases, and the junction held 7 bases outside the gene matches. CDR1 and CDR2 (germline): MDHEN, SYDVKM. In nucleotides, the CDR3 is TGTGCCAGCAGTCCGCGGACAGGGGACGACGAGCAGTACTTC. It codes for CASSPRTGDDEQYF.

The chain combines TRBV7-2 with TRBJ1-2; 9 bases fit TRBD1. Trimming took 2 bases from V and 1 from J; bases not matched to a gene: 14. The length of the CDR3 is 19 residues. The germline gives CDR1 SGHTA, CDR2 FQGNSA. The CDR3 nucleotides are TGTGCCAGCAGCTTAAGATCCCCCGGACAGGGGCCCCTTAACTATGGCTACACCTTC. As protein: CASSLRSPGQGPLNYGYTF.

The chain is built from TRBV13 and TRBJ1-3, with 8 bases identical to TRBD1. CDR3 length: 15 amino acids. The trim removed 5 bases at V and 3 bases at J, leaving 6 bases unmatched. The V gene's germline CDR1 is PRHDT and CDR2 FYEKMQ (reference sequence). The CDR3 loop is CASSDQGASGNTIYF. CDR3 DNA sequence: TGTGCCAGCAGCGATCAGGGGGCGAGTGGAAACACCATATATTTT.

The J gene is TRBJ1-1, the V gene TRBV11-2; a weak D match, TRBD1 (6 bases). In germline, CDR1 is SGHAT, CDR2 FQNNGV. The CDR3 extends over 15 amino acids. V was trimmed by 3 bases and J by 3 bases, leaving 14 bases between them. The DNA of the CDR3 is TGTGCCAGCAGCTTTGGGGGGGCGTGGGACACTGAAGCTTTCTTT. Translated, it gives CASSFGGAWDTEAFF.

This sequence joins TRBV12-2 and TRBJ1-5. TRBV12-2 is a pseudogene locus. The CDR3 contains 15 residues. The CDR3 reads CASRGLGRAHQPQHF. Written as DNA, the CDR3 is TGTGCAAGTCGCGGTCTCGGGAGGGCCCATCAGCCCCAGCATTTT.

The J gene is TRBJ1-3, the V gene TRBV15; D is possibly TRBD1 (5 bases). Trimming removed 1 base from V and 0 bases from J, with 10 bases in between. CDR3 length: 16 residues. CDR1 LNHNV and CDR2 YYDKDF come from the germline V gene (reference sequence). The CDR3 reads CATSRGTGVSGNTIYF. CDR3 DNA sequence: TGTGCCACCAGCAGAGGAACAGGCGTCTCTGGAAACACCATATATTTT.

This clone has a single count. The chain links TRBV18 to TRBJ1-1; a weak D match, TRBD1 (6 bases). The CDR3 runs to 14 residues. Germline CDR1 KGHSH, CDR2 LQKENI. V lost 3 bases, J lost 8 bases, and 16 bases lay in between. CDR3 DNA sequence: TGTGCCAGCTCACCTGGGACATCAGAAAAAGAAGCTTTCTTT. Its translation: CASSPGTSEKEAFF.

This chain joins TRBV6-6 and TRBJ2-1, with D uncertain. Looked up from germline, CDR1 is MNHNY and CDR2 is SVGAGI (reference sequence). Trimming removed 4 bases at V and 4 bases at J, with 17 bases between. This CDR3 region has 16 residues. This CDR3 reads CASSFRPAARYNEQFF. In DNA, the CDR3 is TGTGCCAGCAGTTTTCGTCCGGCCGCGAGGTACAATGAGCAGTTCTTC.

V usage is TRBV30 and J usage is TRBJ2-7, with TRBD1 identical over 7 bases. V lost 1 base, J lost 4 bases, and 7 bases stayed unmatched. The CDR3 contains 14 residues. Per germline, CDR1 GTSNPN and CDR2 SVGIG (reference sequence). CDR3 residues: CAWSEGTVLYEQYF. The DNA for the CDR3 is TGTGCCTGGAGTGAAGGGACAGTGTTATACGAGCAGTACTTC.

V gene TRBV19 combines with J gene TRBJ1-5; 8 bases align to TRBD1. Germline-derived CDR1 and CDR2 are LNHDA and SQIVND (reference sequence). CDR3 length equals 14 residues. V was pared by 7 bases and J by 7 bases, with 9 bases of the junction left unmatched. For the CDR3, the DNA is TGTGCCAGTACCGGACAGGGAATAAGACAGCCCCAGCATTTT. This encodes CASTGQGIRQPQHF. The variable domain in full, completed from reference TRBV19 and TRBJ1-5, reads DGGITQSPKYLFRKEGQNVTLSCEQNLNHDAMYWYRQDPGQGLRLIYYSQIVNDFQKGDIAEGYSVSREKKESFPLTVTSAQKNPTAFYLCASTGQGIRQPQHFGDGTRLSIL.

The chain recombines TRBV5-4 with TRBJ1-2; D uncertain. The CDR3 loop spans 15 amino acids. The germline CDR1 and CDR2 sequences are SGHNT and YYREEE (reference sequence). V was shortened by 4 bases and J by 0 bases, with 13 bases between the two germline ends. CDR3 sequence: CASSSSPKANYGYTF. Here the CDR3 DNA reads TGTGCCAGCAGCAGCTCACCGAAAGCTAACTATGGCTACACCTTC.

The chain joins TRBV6-4 to TRBJ2-3; 7 nucleotides line up with TRBD1. The germline gives CDR1 MRHNA, CDR2 SNTAGT. The CDR3 is made up of 14 amino acids. Trimming at V came to 4 bases and at J to 5 bases, leaving 6 bases not matched to a gene. CDR3 in amino acids: CASSGQGPGDTQYF. The DNA of the CDR3 is TGTGCCAGCAGTGGACAGGGTCCAGGAGATACGCAGTATTTT.

CDR3 residues: CASSLSFDTQYF. DNA of the CDR3: TGTGCCAGCAGCTTATCTTTTGATACGCAGTATTTT. The V call is TRBV7-2, the J call TRBJ2-3; D remains ambiguous. The V gene lost 2 bases and the J gene lost 6 bases, with 6 bases spanning the gap. CDR3 size: 12 residues. Germline V CDR1 and CDR2: SGHTA, FQGNSA.

This chain connects TRBV30 to TRBJ2-1, with 16 bases fitting TRBD2. The CDR3 covers 14 residues. Germline V gene data show CDR1 as GTSNPN and CDR2 as SVGIG (reference sequence). The junction had 6 bases not matched to a gene; V was cut back by 8 bases and J by 8 bases. In DNA form, the CDR3 reads TGTGCCCACGGGACTAGCGGGGGGGCTCATGAGCAGTTCTTC. This gives the protein CAHGTSGGAHEQFF.

The J gene is TRBJ2-5, the V gene TRBV3-1 (or the pseudogene TRBV3-2); 10 nucleotides agree with TRBD1. There are 13 residues in the CDR3. The V gene end was trimmed by 8 bases and the J gene end by 5 bases; junction bases not matched to a gene: 5. CDR1 LGHDT and CDR2 YNNKEL come from the germline V gene (reference sequence). CDR3 protein: CASWDRGYETQYF. CDR3 DNA sequence: TGTGCCAGCTGGGACAGGGGTTACGAGACCCAGTACTTC.